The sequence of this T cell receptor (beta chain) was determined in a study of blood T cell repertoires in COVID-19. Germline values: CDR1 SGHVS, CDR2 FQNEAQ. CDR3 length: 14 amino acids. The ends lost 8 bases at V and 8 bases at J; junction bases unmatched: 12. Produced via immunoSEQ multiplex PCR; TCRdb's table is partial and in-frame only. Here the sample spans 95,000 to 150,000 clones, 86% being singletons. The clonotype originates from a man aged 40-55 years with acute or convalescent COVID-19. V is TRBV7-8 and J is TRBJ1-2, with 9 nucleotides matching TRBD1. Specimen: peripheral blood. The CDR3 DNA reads TGTGCCAGCGCCTCACAGGGGGCTTCGTGGGGCTACACCTTC. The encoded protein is CASASQGASWGYTF. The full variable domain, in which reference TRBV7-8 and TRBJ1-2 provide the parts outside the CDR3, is GAGVSQSPRYKVAKRGQDVALRCDPISGHVSLFWYQQALGQGPEFLTYFQNEAQLDKSGLPSDRFFAERPEGSVSTLKIQRTQQEDSAVYLCASASQGASWGYTFGSGTRLTVV.